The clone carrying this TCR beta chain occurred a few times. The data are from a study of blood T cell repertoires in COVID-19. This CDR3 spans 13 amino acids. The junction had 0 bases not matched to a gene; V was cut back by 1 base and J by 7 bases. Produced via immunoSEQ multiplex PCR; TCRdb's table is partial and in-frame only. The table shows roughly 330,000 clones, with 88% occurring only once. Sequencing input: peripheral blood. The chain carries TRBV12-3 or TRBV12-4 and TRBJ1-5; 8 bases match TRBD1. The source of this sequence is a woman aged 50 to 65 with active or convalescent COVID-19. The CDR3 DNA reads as TGTGCCAGCAGTTTAGGGGACAGGCAGCCCCAGCATTTT. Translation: CASSLGDRQPQHF.